One and the same sample provided the 20 T cell receptor beta chains below, sequenced in a study of cytomegalovirus exposure and HLA in healthy donors. Vbeta (60) and Jbeta (13) primers were used in the PCR. TCRdb keeps only in-frame clones here, not all; method: immunoSEQ multiplex PCR. The sample has 150,000 or so clones, around 82% seen once; the top ten hold around 0.41%. Specimen: PBMCs. All receptors come from a boy aged 2-9 years in good health and CMV-seronegative.

In this sample, this clone turned up once. The chain recombines TRBV13 with TRBJ2-7, with D tentatively TRBD1 (6 bases). This CDR3 comprises 13 residues. The germline V gene has CDR1 PRHDT and CDR2 FYEKMQ (reference sequence). Between the trimmed V and J ends, which lost 6 bases and 7 bases, there was a span of 16 bases. This CDR3 reads CASRLGTFREQYF. In nucleotides, the CDR3 is TGTGCCAGCAGACTTGGGACATTTCGAGAGCAGTACTTC.

The rearrangement uses TRBV5-1 and TRBJ1-2, with unresolved D. The CDR3 spans 15 residues. CDR1 is SGHRS, CDR2 YFSETQ, per germline. V was cut by 1 base and J by 2 bases, with 12 bases left in between. CDR3 region: CASSLNIGGNYGYTF. The CDR3 DNA reads as TGCGCCAGCAGCTTGAATATCGGCGGGAACTATGGCTACACCTTC.

The chain employs TRBV29-1 and TRBJ2-7, with 9 bases matching TRBD1. The CDR3 runs to 13 residues. CDR1 is SQVTM and CDR2 is ANQGSEA in the germline V gene. The trim removed 7 bases at V and 2 bases at J, leaving 6 bases unmatched. The CDR3 region has the DNA TGCAGCGCAACCGGGACAGGGCCCTACGAGCAGTACTTC. Translation: CSATGTGPYEQYF.

This chain uses TRBV4-1 with TRBJ1-3; D ambiguous. The germline V gene encodes CDR1 MGHRA and CDR2 YSYEKL. The CDR3 is 15 amino acids. The V and J ends lost 0 bases and 4 bases respectively, with 10 bases between them. Here the CDR3 DNA reads TGCGCCAGCAGCCAAGAAGCAGGCTGGGGAAACACCATATATTTT. Amino acid sequence: CASSQEAGWGNTIYF.

V usage is TRBV28 and J usage is TRBJ1-3; 7 positions match TRBD1. This CDR3 has 14 amino acids. Germline V lookup: CDR1 MDHEN, CDR2 SYDVKM. V dropped 5 bases and J dropped 2; count of bases not matched to a gene: 3. This chain's CDR3 is CASSLTGAGNTIYF. The CDR3 bases are TGTGCCAGCAGTCTAACAGGGGCTGGAAACACCATATATTTT.

This sequence joins TRBV6-4 and TRBJ1-5; the D gene is possibly TRBD1 (6 bases). The length of the CDR3 is 13 residues. V lost 9 bases and J lost 6, with 15 bases in between. Germline V lookup: CDR1 MRHNA, CDR2 SNTAGT. In DNA, the CDR3 is TGTGCCAGTCCAACAGGGAAAGTTCAGCCCCAGCATTTT. As protein: CASPTGKVQPQHF.

The rearrangement joins TRBV5-1 to TRBJ1-2; D is ambiguous. The CDR3 is 13 amino acids. V was pared by 2 bases and J by 5 bases, with 10 bases between. Per germline, CDR1 SGHRS and CDR2 YFSETQ. The DNA for the CDR3 is TGCGCCAGCAGCTTAGAGGGAACATATGGCTACACCTTC. Protein product: CASSLEGTYGYTF.

This clone occurred once. The chain couples TRBV4-1 to TRBJ1-2; 8 bases are a match to TRBD1. V dropped 3 bases and J dropped 3; count of bases not matched to a gene: 9. This CDR3 has 16 amino acids. The V gene's germline CDR1 is MGHRA and CDR2 YSYEKL. CDR3 nucleotides: TGCGCCAGCAGCCACCCCGGACAGGGTGGTGACTATGGCTACACCTTC. It encodes CASSHPGQGGDYGYTF.

The chain joins TRBV6-1 to TRBJ1-3; maybe TRBD1 (6 bases). Trimming pared 6 bases from V and 0 bases from J, leaving 12 bases between. CDR1 and CDR2 from the germline V gene are MNHNS and SASEGT. This CDR3 has 15 amino acids. CDR3 amino acids: CASSGTPISGNTIYF. CDR3 sequence (DNA): TGTGCCAGCAGCGGGACACCCATCTCTGGAAACACCATATATTTT.

The rearrangement links TRBV11-3 to TRBJ1-1; 7 positions match TRBD1. This CDR3 comprises 13 residues. Germline CDR1 SGHNT, CDR2 YENEEA. The trim removed 5 bases at V and 1 base at J, leaving 1 base unmatched. The CDR3 loop reads CASSRQGNTEAFF. Written as DNA, the CDR3 is TGTGCCAGCAGCCGACAGGGGAACACTGAAGCTTTCTTT.

The chain couples TRBV11-2 to TRBJ2-7; weak D call: TRBD1 (6 bases). This CDR3 comprises 12 residues. Germline CDR1 is SGHAT and CDR2 is FQNNGV. V lost 3 bases, J lost 6 bases, and 9 bases lay in between. CDR3 sequence (DNA): TGTGCCAGCAGCTTTGGGACACCCGAGCAGTACTTC. Protein: CASSFGTPEQYF. Looking up the rest from reference TRBV11-2 and TRBJ2-7 gives the full variable domain: EAGVAQSPRYKIIEKRQSVAFWCNPISGHATLYWYQQILGQGPKLLIQFQNNGVVDDSQLPKDRFSAERLKGVDSTLKIQPAKLEDSAVYLCASSFGTPEQYFGPGTRLTVT.

This clone was found once. The chain combines TRBV5-1 with TRBJ1-1; 9 bases fit TRBD1. Germline trimming cut 4 bases from V and 6 bases from J; bases unmatched to any gene: 4. In germline, CDR1 is SGHRS, CDR2 YFSETQ. The CDR3 sequence is 13 residues long. DNA of the CDR3: TGCGCCAGCAGCCGGGGACAGGGACCTGAAGCTTTCTTT. This codes for CASSRGQGPEAFF.

A word on this clone: The junction does not match germline at one end; this may be a read error. Additional DNA sequences in this sample encode the identical CDR3. The rearrangement uses TRBV4-2 and TRBJ2-1; TRBD1 might be the D (6 bases). The CDR3 is 13 amino acids. Per germline, CDR1 LGHNA and CDR2 YNFKEQ. As DNA, the CDR3 is TGTGCCAGCAGCCAAGAGGGGGCGGGTGAGCAATTCTTC. It yields the protein CASSQEGAGEQFF.

The chain carries TRBV28 and TRBJ1-5; 7 bases line up with TRBD1. The V gene's germline CDR1 is MDHEN and CDR2 SYDVKM. With 5 bases clipped from V and 4 bases from J, the junction kept 5 bases outside the gene matches. The CDR3 is 14 amino acids. The CDR3 protein is CASSPLTGNQPQHF. As DNA, the CDR3 is TGTGCCAGCAGTCCTTTGACAGGGAATCAGCCCCAGCATTTT.

The chain uses TRBV5-4 and TRBJ2-3, with 11 positions matching TRBD2. This CDR3 spans 18 amino acids. From germline, CDR1 is SGHNT and CDR2 YYREEE (reference sequence). J lost 2 bases, V lost 0 bases, and 8 bases had no gene match. CDR3 residues: CASSLGSGRARVTDTQYF. For the CDR3, the DNA is TGTGCCAGCAGCTTGGGTAGCGGGAGGGCCCGGGTCACAGATACGCAGTATTTT.

The chain uses TRBV4-1 and TRBJ1-1, with TRBD1 identical over 11 bases. The CDR3 totals 15 residues. From germline, CDR1 is MGHRA and CDR2 YSYEKL. V lost 7 bases, J lost 4 bases, and 8 bases stayed unmatched. In DNA form, the CDR3 reads TGCGCCAGCAAACGGGACAGGGGGAAAGGCACTGAAGCTTTCTTT. Amino acids: CASKRDRGKGTEAFF.

V gene TRBV14 combines with J gene TRBJ1-1, with D tentatively TRBD1 (5 bases). Germline V gene sequence: CDR1 SGHDN, CDR2 FVKESK. The CDR3 spans 13 residues. V was cut by 4 bases and J by 4 bases, with 10 bases left in between. The CDR3 nucleotides are TGTGCCAGCAGCCGCTTGGGGGGCACTGAAGCTTTCTTT. This encodes CASSRLGGTEAFF.

This rearrangement joins TRBV29-1 to TRBJ2-3, with 14 bases that match TRBD2. The CDR3 runs to 17 residues. V gave up 3 bases and J gave up 0 bases; unmatched junction bases: 5. CDR1 and CDR2 (germline): SQVTM, ANQGSEA. The CDR3 DNA is TGCAGCGTTGATGGGACTAGCGGGAGCCTTAGCACAGATACGCAGTATTTT. Translated, it gives CSVDGTSGSLSTDTQYF.

The chain joins TRBV28 to TRBJ2-5; TRBD2 might be the D (5 bases). The CDR3 is 14 residues long. Germline CDR1 and CDR2: MDHEN and SYDVKM. Trimming stripped 3 bases from V and 5 bases from J, with 13 bases between. The CDR3 nucleotides read TGTGCCAGCAGTTTTGGAACTAGTGGTGAGACCCAGTACTTC. It codes for CASSFGTSGETQYF. Using reference TRBV28 and TRBJ2-5 for the parts outside the CDR3, the full variable domain is DVKVTQSSRYLVKRTGEKVFLECVQDMDHENMFWYRQDPGLGLRLIYFSYDVKMKEKGDIPEGYSVSREKKERFSLILESASTNQTSMYLCASSFGTSGETQYFGPGTRLLVL.

The gene calls are TRBV2 and TRBJ2-3, with D unclear. The CDR3 is made up of 14 amino acids. V gave up 6 bases and J gave up 2 bases, with 12 bases separating them. The germline V gene has CDR1 SNHLY and CDR2 FYNNEI. DNA for the CDR3: TGTGCCAGCAGCTTTCTGCTAACCACAGATACGCAGTATTTT. Protein sequence: CASSFLLTTDTQYF.